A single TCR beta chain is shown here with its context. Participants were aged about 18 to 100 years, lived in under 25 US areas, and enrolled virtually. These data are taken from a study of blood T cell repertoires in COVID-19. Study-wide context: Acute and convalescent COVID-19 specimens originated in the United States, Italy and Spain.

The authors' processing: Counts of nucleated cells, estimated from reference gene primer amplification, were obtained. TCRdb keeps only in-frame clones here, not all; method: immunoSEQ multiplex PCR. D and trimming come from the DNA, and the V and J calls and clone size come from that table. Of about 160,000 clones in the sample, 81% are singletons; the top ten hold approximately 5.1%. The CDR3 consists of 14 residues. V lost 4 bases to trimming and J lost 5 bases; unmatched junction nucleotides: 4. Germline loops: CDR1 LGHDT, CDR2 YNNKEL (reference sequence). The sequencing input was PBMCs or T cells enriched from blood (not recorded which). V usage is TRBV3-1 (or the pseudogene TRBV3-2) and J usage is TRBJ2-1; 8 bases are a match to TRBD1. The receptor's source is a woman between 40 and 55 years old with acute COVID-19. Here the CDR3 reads CASSRSDRDNEQFF. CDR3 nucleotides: TGTGCCAGCAGCCGTTCGGACAGGGACAATGAGCAGTTCTTC.